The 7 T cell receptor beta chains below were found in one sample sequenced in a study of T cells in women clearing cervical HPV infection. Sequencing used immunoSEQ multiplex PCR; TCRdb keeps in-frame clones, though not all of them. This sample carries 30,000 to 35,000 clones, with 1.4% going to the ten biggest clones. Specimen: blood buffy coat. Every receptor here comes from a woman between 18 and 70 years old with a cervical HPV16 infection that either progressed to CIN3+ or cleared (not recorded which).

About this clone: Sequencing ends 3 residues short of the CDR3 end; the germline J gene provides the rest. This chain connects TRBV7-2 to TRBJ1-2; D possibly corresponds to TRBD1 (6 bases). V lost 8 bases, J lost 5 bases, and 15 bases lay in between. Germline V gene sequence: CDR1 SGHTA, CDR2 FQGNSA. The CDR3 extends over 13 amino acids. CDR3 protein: CASAVRGEYGYTF. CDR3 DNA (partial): TGTGCCAGCGCTGTCAGGGGAGAGTATGGC.

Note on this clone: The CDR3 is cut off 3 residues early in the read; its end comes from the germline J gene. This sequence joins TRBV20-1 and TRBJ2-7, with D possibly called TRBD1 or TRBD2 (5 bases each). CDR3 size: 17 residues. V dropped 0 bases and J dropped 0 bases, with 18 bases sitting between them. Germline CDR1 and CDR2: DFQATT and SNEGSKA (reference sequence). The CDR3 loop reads CSARDSDAKGSSYEQYF. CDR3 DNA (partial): TGCAGTGCTAGAGATTCAGATGCCAAGGGGAGCTCCTACGAG.

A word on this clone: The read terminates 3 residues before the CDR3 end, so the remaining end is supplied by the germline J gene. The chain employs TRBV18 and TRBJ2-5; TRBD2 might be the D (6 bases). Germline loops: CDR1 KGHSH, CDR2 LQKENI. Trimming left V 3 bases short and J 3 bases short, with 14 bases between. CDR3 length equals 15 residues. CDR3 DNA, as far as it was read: TGTGCCAGCTCACCGGGGGACTGGGCCGAAGAGACC. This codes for CASSPGDWAEET. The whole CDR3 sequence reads CASSPGDWAEETQYF.

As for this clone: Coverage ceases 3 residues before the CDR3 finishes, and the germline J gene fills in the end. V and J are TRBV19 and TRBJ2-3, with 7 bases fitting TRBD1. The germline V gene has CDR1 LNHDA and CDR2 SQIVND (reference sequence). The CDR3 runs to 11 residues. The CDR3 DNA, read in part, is TGTGCCAGTAGCACAGGGGAGACG. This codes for CASSTGET. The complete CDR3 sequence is CASSTGETQYF.

The CDR3 sequence: CASGSGIYNEQFF. The sequenced CDR3 bases are TGTGCCAGCGGTAGCGGGATCTACAATGAG. The rearrangement uses TRBV7-3 and TRBJ2-1, with 8 bases matching TRBD2. The read halts 3 residues ahead of the CDR3 end, with the missing end drawn from the germline J gene. In germline, CDR1 is SGHTA, CDR2 FQGTGA. The CDR3 has 13 residues. The V segment lost 8 bases and the J segment 3 bases; nucleotides outside the gene matches: 3.

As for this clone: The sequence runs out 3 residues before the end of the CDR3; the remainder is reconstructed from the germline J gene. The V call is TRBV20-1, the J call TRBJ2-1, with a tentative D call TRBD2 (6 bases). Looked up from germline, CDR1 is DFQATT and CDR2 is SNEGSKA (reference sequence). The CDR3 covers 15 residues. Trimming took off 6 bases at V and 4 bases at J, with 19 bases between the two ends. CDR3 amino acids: CSAPKGLARYNEQFF. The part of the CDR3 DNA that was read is TGCAGTGCCCCTAAGGGGCTAGCGCGTTACAATGAG.

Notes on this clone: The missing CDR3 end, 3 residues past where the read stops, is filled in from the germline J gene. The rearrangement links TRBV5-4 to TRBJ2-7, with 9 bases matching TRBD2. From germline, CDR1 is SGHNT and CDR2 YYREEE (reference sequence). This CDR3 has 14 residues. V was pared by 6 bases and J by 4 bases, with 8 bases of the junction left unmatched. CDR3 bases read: TGTGCCAGCAAAGCGGGAGGTTCAGGATACGAG. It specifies CASKAGGSGYE. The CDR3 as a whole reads CASKAGGSGYEQYF.